One sample yielded the 20 T cell receptor beta chains listed below, sequenced in a study of early T cells in non-severe SARS-CoV-2 infection. TCRdb re-analysed the 5' RACE reads in MiXCR, keeping a single row per CDR3 protein. The data contain tens of thousands of distinct CDR3 sequences, more than 10% of them singletons. Material: whole blood, obtained at baseline. These receptors all come from an adult who was a healthcare worker with PCR-confirmed SARS-CoV-2 infection or an uninfected control (not recorded which).

The table lists this clonotype with many counts. The chain has TRBV6-2 or TRBV6-3 and TRBJ2-1, with D hard to call. CDR1 is MNHEY and CDR2 is SVGEGT in the germline V gene. Trimming stripped 8 bases from V and 5 bases from J, with 22 bases between. CDR3 length: 16 amino acids. In DNA, the CDR3 is TGTGCCAGCGCATCCCGGAGCGTCAGAGTAAACAATGAGCAGTTCTTC. Protein: CASASRSVRVNNEQFF.

The V call is TRBV15, the J call TRBJ2-1, with D perhaps TRBD2 (5 bases). The CDR3 covers 12 residues. V lost 0 bases and J lost 10, with 7 bases in between. Germline V gives CDR1 LNHNV, CDR2 YYDKDF (reference sequence). The CDR3 spells CATSRDRREQFF. The CDR3 coding sequence is TGTGCCACCAGCAGAGATCGGAGGGAGCAGTTCTTC.

This clonotype occurred a few times. The V call is TRBV7-2, the J call TRBJ1-2; D is possibly TRBD1 (6 bases). Trimming pared 3 bases from V and 3 bases from J, leaving 8 bases between. The CDR3 covers 13 residues. Germline CDR1 and CDR2: SGHTA and FQGNSA. CDR3 bases: TGTGCCAGCAGCTTGAACAGGGACTATGGCTACACCTTC. Protein: CASSLNRDYGYTF.

This clonotype was observed a few times. The chain combines TRBV6-2 or TRBV6-3 with TRBJ1-1; D not resolved. Germline lookup yields CDR1 MNHEY and CDR2 SVGEGT. CDR3 length: 13 amino acids. V was clipped by 8 bases and J by 4 bases, with 14 bases between them. CDR3 in amino acids: CASGKGPGTEAFF. The CDR3 nucleotides are TGTGCCAGCGGAAAAGGGCCAGGCACTGAAGCTTTCTTT.

This rearrangement joins TRBV10-3 to TRBJ2-6, with D maybe TRBD1 (6 bases). Trimming cost V 2 bases and J 0 bases, with 11 bases left between them. Germline-derived CDR1 and CDR2 are ENHRY and SYGVKD. The CDR3 has 17 amino acids. In nucleotides, the CDR3 is TGTGCCATCAGTGAGCAGGGGAGCGCCTCTGGGGCCAACGTCCTGACTTTC. Protein product: CAISEQGSASGANVLTF.

There are a few counts of this clonotype. The gene calls are TRBV12-3 or TRBV12-4 and TRBJ2-4, with D possibly matching TRBD1 (5 bases). The CDR3 runs 15 residues. V was clipped by 4 bases and J by 4 bases, with 14 bases between them. The CDR3 nucleotides are TGTGCCAGCAGTTCACCCCAGGGAAATAAAAACATTCAGTACTTC. Translating gives CASSSPQGNKNIQYF.

This clonotype showed up just a few times. The chain links TRBV10-2 to TRBJ2-5, with 8 nucleotides matching TRBD2. This CDR3 spans 15 amino acids. V trimming: 6 bases; J trimming: 5 bases; junction bases outside the gene matches: 11. Germline V gene lookup returns CDR1 WSHSY and CDR2 SAAADI. CDR3 nucleotides: TGCGCCAGCAGCCCCACCGGAGCGGGAGAGGAGACCCAGTACTTC. This gives the protein CASSPTGAGEETQYF.

This chain links TRBV7-9 with TRBJ2-4, with 8 bases identical to TRBD1. Unmatched junction bases numbered 12, after V lost 5 bases and J lost 6 bases. CDR1 is SEHNR, CDR2 FQNEAQ, per germline (reference sequence). The CDR3 is 16 residues long. This chain's CDR3 is CASSHRQGISGNIQYF. CDR3 coding DNA: TGTGCCAGCAGCCACCGACAGGGGATTAGCGGAAACATTCAGTACTTC.

There are a few counts of this clonotype. The chain combines TRBV5-1 with TRBJ2-3, with 10 bases matching TRBD2. Unmatched junction bases numbered 10, after V lost 2 bases and J lost 4 bases. CDR3 length: 17 residues. Germline V lookup: CDR1 SGHRS, CDR2 YFSETQ. This chain's CDR3 is CASSFRTSGLESDTQYF. The CDR3 DNA is TGCGCCAGCAGCTTTCGGACTAGCGGTCTGGAGTCAGATACGCAGTATTTT.

This clonotype was detected ten times or more. The chain recombines TRBV6-1 with TRBJ2-3, with 9 bases fitting TRBD2. Looked up from germline, CDR1 is MNHNS and CDR2 is SASEGT. The CDR3 consists of 15 residues. The junction had 2 bases not matched to a gene; V was cut back by 0 bases and J by 4 bases. The CDR3 protein is CASSEASGSPDTQYF. In nucleotides, the CDR3 is TGTGCCAGCAGTGAAGCTAGCGGGAGCCCAGATACGCAGTATTTT.

The chain couples TRBV7-6 to TRBJ2-1; 13 bases are shared with TRBD2. The J segment lost 3 bases and the V segment lost 5 bases, leaving 1 base of the junction unmatched. The CDR3 consists of 15 residues. Per the germline V gene, CDR1 is SGHVS and CDR2 is FNYEAQ. DNA for the CDR3: TGTGCCAGCAGCGGACTAGCGGGAGTCTACAATGAGCAGTTCTTC. It codes for CASSGLAGVYNEQFF. Complete variable domain (other parts from reference TRBV7-6 and TRBJ2-1): GAGVSQSPRYKVTKRGQDVALRCDPISGHVSLYWYRQALGQGPEFLTYFNYEAQQDKSGLPNDRFSAERPEGSISTLTIQRTEQRDSAMYRCASSGLAGVYNEQFFGPGTRLTVL.

The sample holds many counts of this clonotype. The CDR3 nucleotides are TGTGCCAGCAGTCTTCCGGGAAGTGACATTCAGTACTTC. Amino acids: CASSLPGSDIQYF. This rearrangement joins TRBV27 to TRBJ2-4; tentatively, D is TRBD2 (5 bases). The V and J ends lost 5 bases and 8 bases respectively, with 13 bases between them. The CDR3 is 13 residues long. The germline V gene has CDR1 MNHEY and CDR2 SMNVEV (reference sequence).

In this sample, this clonotype turned up a few times. J is TRBJ2-5 and V is TRBV10-1; 8 nucleotides agree with TRBD2. The CDR3 sequence is 15 residues long. Germline V gene data show CDR1 as WNHNN and CDR2 as SYGVQD (reference sequence). Trimming at V came to 6 bases and at J to 4 bases, leaving 10 bases not matched to a gene. CDR3 in DNA: TGCGCCAGCAGAGAACTAGCGGCCCTGTCAGAGACCCAGTACTTC. It codes for CASRELAALSETQYF.

The CDR3, as DNA: TGTGCCAGCAGCCAAAGAGAGCCCAACATTCAGTACTTC. Its translation is CASSQREPNIQYF. The chain employs TRBV3-1 and TRBJ2-4; D is ambiguous. The germline V and J ends were trimmed by 2 bases and 7 bases, with 9 bases remaining between them. Germline V gives CDR1 LGHDT, CDR2 YNNKEL (reference sequence). The CDR3 extends over 13 amino acids.

The V and J genes are TRBV25-1 and TRBJ2-1; 7 bases map to TRBD1. CDR3 length: 14 amino acids. The germline V gene encodes CDR1 MGHDK and CDR2 SYGVNS. V trimming: 7 bases; J trimming: 6 bases; junction bases outside the gene matches: 9. For the CDR3, the DNA is TGTGCCAGCATCAATCCGGGGACAGTCAATGAGCAGTTCTTC. This encodes CASINPGTVNEQFF.

The V and J genes are TRBV3-1 and TRBJ2-1; a possible D gene is TRBD1 (6 bases). CDR3 length: 16 residues. The germline V and J ends were trimmed by 7 bases and 0 bases, with 16 bases remaining between them. The germline gives CDR1 LGHDT, CDR2 YNNKEL (reference sequence). CDR3 nucleotides: TGTGCCAGCAACCAGGGGCTATCACCCTCCTACAATGAGCAGTTCTTC. As protein: CASNQGLSPSYNEQFF.

This clonotype came up a few times. The chain combines TRBV7-8 with TRBJ2-1; D not resolved. Germline-derived CDR1 and CDR2 are SGHVS and FQNEAQ. Trimming removed 1 base from V and 5 bases from J, with 15 bases in between. CDR3 size: 16 residues. CDR3 DNA: TGTGCCAGCAGCTTAGTCTACCCCGACGTCGACAATGAGCAGTTCTTC. This gives the protein CASSLVYPDVDNEQFF.

This clonotype was found many times. The chain couples TRBV5-4 to TRBJ2-5; D perhaps matches TRBD2 (5 bases). The V end was cut by 3 bases, the J end by 2 bases, with 11 bases between. The CDR3 totals 14 residues. Germline assignment: CDR1 SGHNT and CDR2 YYREEE (reference sequence). The CDR3 nucleotides are TGTGCCAGCAGCTCGCCCACTAGGCAAGAGACCCAGTACTTC. Translation: CASSSPTRQETQYF.

This clonotype was picked up many times. V usage is TRBV28 and J usage is TRBJ2-7; D is unresolved. The CDR3 runs 13 residues. The germline V and J ends were trimmed by 8 bases and 4 bases, with 15 bases remaining between them. Germline CDR1 reads MDHEN; CDR2 reads SYDVKM. The chain's CDR3 is CASRAEGPYEQYF. CDR3 nucleotides: TGTGCCAGCCGTGCCGAAGGCCCTTACGAGCAGTACTTC.

This clonotype was detected ten times or more. This chain joins TRBV28 and TRBJ2-3; D remains ambiguous. Germline V lookup: CDR1 MDHEN, CDR2 SYDVKM. V was trimmed by 5 bases and J by 1 base, leaving 13 bases between them. CDR3 length: 15 amino acids. CDR3 amino acids: CASSLIQQGTDTQYF. Here the CDR3 DNA reads TGTGCCAGCAGTCTAATCCAGCAGGGCACAGATACGCAGTATTTT. The variable domain in full, completed from reference TRBV28 and TRBJ2-3, reads DVKVTQSSRYLVKRTGEKVFLECVQDMDHENMFWYRQDPGLGLRLIYFSYDVKMKEKGDIPEGYSVSREKKERFSLILESASTNQTSMYLCASSLIQQGTDTQYFGPGTRLTVL.